This T cell receptor (beta chain) was identified during a study of T cell responses to AZD1222 COVID-19 vaccine (dated by TCRdb to about 2021). In the study overall: Because spike-specific TCR depth and breadth did not differ between the two schedules, AZD1222 recipients who got a second dose at roughly 4 weeks were pooled with those who got a second dose at roughly 12 weeks. TCR sequencing covered approximately 230 trial participants: about 210 given two doses of AZD1222 and around 26 given two doses of MenACWY control vaccine. Trial participants were enrolled by age into 18-55, 56-69 and 70-plus year subgroups, with approximately 150, 28 and 58 TCR-sequenced participants respectively.

Results and caveats for the whole study, not just this receptor: Because no day 14 peak-response samples were available, repertoires were characterized only after the peak T cell response. The 56-69-year group was small, and its depth increase did not reach significance, likely because of low power. A significant rise in spike-specific TCR breadth and depth was observed after two AZD1222 doses relative to day 0 and relative to MenACWY recipients. The whole spike protein was spanned by vaccine-associated CD4 TCRs, and dominant responses were seen in regions 160-218 and 743-854. Participants were mostly white British and included more females than males, and it was suggested by the authors that clonal diversity may have been underestimated. Conclusions about previously exposed vaccinees were limited because only six AZD1222 recipients were SARS-CoV-2 seropositive at baseline. Nearly half of unique spike-specific TCRs reportedly recognized epitopes outside regions mutated in the B.1.351 and B.1.1.7 variants.

On this clone: This clone's antigen is unknown. No base-level quality is on record; no much larger clone is a single base apart.

The CDR3 regions of human TCRbeta chains were analyzed by immunosequencing. Regarding the original processing steps: TCRs in the repertoires were matched against a reference library of SARS-CoV-2-specific TCRs that had been generated with the MIRA antigen-specificity platform. Breadth was defined as the fraction of unique TCRs that were SARS-CoV-2-associated. Depth was defined as the fraction of total T cells that were SARS-CoV-2-associated. Using the MIRA data, each spike-specific TCR was assigned both to the spike region to which the TCR was reactive and to a CD4 or CD8 class. Log10-transformed breadth and depth values were compared by one-way ANOVA with Sidak's multiple comparisons tests. TCRdb's version of the immuneACCESS table is confined to in-frame rearrangements and falls short of the full clone set. An unresolved V gene accounts for under half of the shortfall where checked; the remainder is of unknown origin. V and J calls and clone size are those listed in that table; D and trimming were worked out from the DNA. For this sample the table gives 100,000 to 150,000 clones, of which about 85% were detected only once. The ten largest account for more than 3.5% of the sample.

In the paper's terms, the time point label means: baseline before first vaccination. Samples from vaccinated people were obtained from the UK trials COV001 and COV002, which included a single-blind randomized controlled phase 2/3 trial of AZD1222 (ChAdOx1 nCoV-19) in healthy adults. Trial participant PBMC samples were collected at day 0 and day 28 after the second dose for TCRbeta chain sequencing. The CDR3 numbers 14 residues from cysteine through phenylalanine. The read is trimmed to its CDR3 DNA, 42 bases read in frame from base 1. CDR1 SNHLY and CDR2 FYNNEI were looked up in the germline V gene. Trimming takes 3 bases from V and 5 bases from J, and the germline ends sit 11 bases apart.

The sequences come from peripheral blood, collected on day 0 of AZD1222 vaccination. The V gene is TRBV2 and the J gene is TRBJ1-5; a tentative D call is TRBD1 (5 bases match). The origin of this receptor is an adult in good health. The bases read TGTGCCAGCAGTGAGGGCGCAGGGCATCAGCCCCAGCATTTT. Translated, it reads CASSEGAGHQPQHF.